This TCR beta chain was documented in a study of CD8+ T cells in alopecia areata. About the study: Treated patients were given 5 to 10 mg oral tofacitinib twice daily. General study results and limits: In scalp samples, resident alphabeta T cells of normal skin are also sequenced. Relative to normal scalp, lesional scalp, especially alopecia totalis/universalis, showed higher clonality.

In the case of this clone: Its antigen is currently unknown.

Reverse transcription of extracted RNA yielded cDNA, which provided the sequencing template. Libraries were prepared by immunoSEQ multiplex PCR; TCRdb keeps only in-frame clonotypes and omits some of them. The sample contains just over 150,000 clones, about 51% of which appear only once. Germline CDR1 reads PRHDT; CDR2 reads FYEKMQ (reference sequence). Trimming removed 4 bases from V and 9 bases from J, with 7 bases in between. The CDR3 runs to 12 residues. Peripheral blood and lesional scalp punch biopsies came from alopecia areata patients. The clonotype originates from a human donor with alopecia areata. Sequenced here: CD8+ T cells sorted from blood, sampled at week 0. This chain uses TRBV13 with TRBJ1-6; a possible D gene is TRBD1 (5 bases). The CDR3 sequence is CASSSDISPLHF. DNA of the CDR3: TGTGCCAGCAGCTCGGACATTTCACCCCTCCACTTT. The entire variable domain, with the rest obtained from reference TRBV13 and TRBJ1-6, is as follows: AAGVIQSPRHLIKEKRETATLKCYPIPRHDTVYWYQQGPGQDPQFLISFYEKMQSDKGSIPDRFSAQQFSDYHSELNMSSLELGDSALYFCASSSDISPLHFGNGTRLTVT.